This TCR beta chain was identified in a study of CD8 T cells in ankylosing spondylitis. General observations from the study: Peripheral blood held disease-linked clones only at relatively low frequency, and these were CD8+. According to the report, clones linked to the disease were significantly enriched in matched synovial fluid samples taken from ankylosing spondylitis patients. It appeared that ankylosing spondylitis blood was characterized by a TCR beta motif of fewer than ten highly homologous variants.

This clonotype was seen ten or more times. Its antigen remains unknown. V dropped 2 bases and J dropped 3 bases, with 8 bases sitting between them. This CDR3 is built from 12 residues. Germline lookup yields CDR1 GTSNPN and CDR2 SVGIG (reference sequence). Construction of TCR beta libraries was performed using quantitative 5'-RACE with molecular barcodes. MiXCR, applied by TCRdb to the 5' RACE reads, yields one record per CDR3 protein. The sample includes roughly 120,000 distinct CDR3 sequences, around 7% of them seen just once. The chain links TRBV30 to TRBJ2-7, with D uncertain. The TCR sequence derives from a male donor with ankylosing spondylitis or in good health (not recorded which). The sequencing input was blood, either unsorted or a sorted T cell fraction (not recorded which). The CDR3 here is CAWSSGFYEQYF. CDR3 nucleotides: TGTGCCTGGAGTTCCGGATTCTACGAGCAGTACTTC.